These 32 T cell receptor beta chains were all obtained from the same sample, sequenced in a study of blood T cell repertoires in COVID-19. Generated by immunoSEQ multiplex PCR, the TCRdb table keeps only in-frame clones and is missing some. The sample includes about 290,000 clones, approximately 91% of them seen just once. Source material: peripheral blood. Source of these receptors: a woman aged 40-49 years who had recovered from COVID-19.

The chain combines TRBV24-1 with TRBJ2-1; D might be TRBD2 (6 bases). Germline CDR1 and CDR2: KGHDR and SFDVKD. The CDR3 is 14 residues long. The ends were cut back, 2 bases at V and 7 bases at J, with 11 bases in the middle. CDR3 region: CATSDSIRGNEQFF. CDR3 DNA: TGTGCCACCAGTGATTCTATCCGGGGGAATGAGCAGTTCTTC.

The chain employs TRBV9 and TRBJ1-2; TRBD1 might be the D (6 bases). Trimming cost V 0 bases and J 5 bases, with 17 bases left between them. Germline loops: CDR1 SGDLS, CDR2 YYNGEE. This CDR3 has 16 amino acids. The CDR3 protein is CASSVVGTGPTYGYTF. Here the CDR3 DNA reads TGTGCCAGCAGCGTAGTTGGTACAGGGCCTACTTATGGCTACACCTTC.

The chain links TRBV27 to TRBJ1-1, with unresolved D. CDR3 size: 12 residues. Germline assignment: CDR1 MNHEY and CDR2 SMNVEV (reference sequence). V was pared by 1 base and J by 8 bases, with 8 bases between. CDR3 sequence reads: CASSLWGGEAFF. The CDR3 region has the DNA TGTGCCAGCAGTTTATGGGGAGGGGAAGCTTTCTTT.

The genes are TRBV11-2 and TRBJ2-1, with TRBD2 matching over 10 bases. The germline CDR1 and CDR2 sequences are SGHAT and FQNNGV. V shed 1 base and J 8 bases; nucleotides not matched to a gene: 8. The CDR3 length is 16 residues. CDR3 sequence (DNA): TGTGCCAGCAGCTTAGTTGGTCTAGCGGGAGTTGATGAGCAGTTCTTC. Protein product: CASSLVGLAGVDEQFF.

The V and J genes are TRBV7-8 and TRBJ2-1; TRBD2 aligns across 14 bases. J gave up 7 bases and V 3 bases, and 8 bases lay outside the gene matches. The germline gives CDR1 SGHVS, CDR2 FQNEAQ. This CDR3 spans 17 amino acids. DNA for the CDR3: TGTGCCAGCAGCTTTTTACCTGGGACTAGCGGGAGTAATGAGCAGTTCTTC. Encoded protein: CASSFLPGTSGSNEQFF.

This clone was recorded only once. The chain is built from TRBV27 and TRBJ2-2; 16 nucleotides align to TRBD2. V was pared by 2 bases and J by 4 bases, with 4 bases of the junction left unmatched. Germline V gene data show CDR1 as MNHEY and CDR2 as SMNVEV (reference sequence). The CDR3 totals 18 residues. The CDR3 nucleotides are TGTGCCAGCAGTTTAGTTGGGACTAGCGGGAGGGTCACCGGGGAGCTGTTTTTT. This codes for CASSLVGTSGRVTGELFF.

The gene calls are TRBV11-1 and TRBJ2-3, with TRBD1 matching over 8 bases. The germline V gene encodes CDR1 SGHAT and CDR2 FQDESV (reference sequence). V shed 5 bases, J shed 2 bases, and the junction held 3 bases outside the gene matches. The CDR3 runs 14 residues. The CDR3 region is CASSPQGATDTQYF. CDR3 nucleotides: TGTGCCAGCAGCCCGCAGGGGGCCACAGATACGCAGTATTTT.

The chain uses TRBV24-1 and TRBJ2-1, with a possible D match to TRBD2 (5 bases). Germline CDR1 is KGHDR and CDR2 is SFDVKD. The CDR3 covers 16 residues. V lost 4 bases and J lost 7, with 19 bases in between. CDR3 coding DNA: TGTGCCACCAGTGACCCCCTAGCCCAAGTTTTGAATGAGCAGTTCTTC. Amino acid sequence: CATSDPLAQVLNEQFF.

V gene TRBV5-1 combines with J gene TRBJ2-6, with 10 bases lining up with TRBD1. This CDR3 spans 18 amino acids. V lost 6 bases and J lost 4; bases outside the gene matches: 13. The germline V gene encodes CDR1 SGHRS and CDR2 YFSETQ. CDR3 bases: TGCGCCAGCAACCCCACCCCCGGGACAGGGGCCGGGGCCAACGTCCTGACTTTC. As protein: CASNPTPGTGAGANVLTF.

The V and J genes are TRBV29-1 and TRBJ2-7; no clear D. Germline assignment: CDR1 SQVTM and CDR2 ANQGSEA. Trimming removed 5 bases at V and 2 bases at J, with 7 bases between. The length of the CDR3 is 11 residues. The CDR3 loop reads CSVSSAYEQYF. In nucleotides, the CDR3 is TGCAGCGTTTCCAGCGCCTACGAGCAGTACTTC.

The V and J genes are TRBV5-1 and TRBJ2-3; no clear D gene. The CDR3 loop spans 15 amino acids. Germline V gene data show CDR1 as SGHRS and CDR2 as YFSETQ. Trimming cost V 0 bases and J 1 base, with 9 bases left between them. Written as DNA, the CDR3 is TGCGCCAGCAGCTTGGCCCCCCCTCGCACAGATACGCAGTATTTT. Translation gives CASSLAPPRTDTQYF.

This chain joins TRBV4-2 and TRBJ2-7; 11 bases fit TRBD2. This CDR3 is built from 15 residues. CDR1 is LGHNA, CDR2 YNFKEQ, per germline. With 2 bases clipped from V and 6 bases from J, the junction kept 6 bases outside the gene matches. The CDR3 DNA is TGTGCCAGCAGCCAACAACTAGCGGGAGCTAGCGAGCAGTACTTC. Residues: CASSQQLAGASEQYF.

The chain carries TRBV29-1 and TRBJ2-7; 7 nucleotides align to TRBD2. Per germline, CDR1 SQVTM and CDR2 ANQGSEA. The trim removed 3 bases at V and 6 bases at J, leaving 2 bases unmatched. The CDR3 runs to 11 residues. Written as DNA, the CDR3 is TGCAGCGTTGAGGGCGGGGGCGAGCAGTACTTC. Protein sequence: CSVEGGGEQYF.

The CDR3 reads CSVQGPGYGYTF. In nucleotides, the CDR3 is TGCAGCGTCCAGGGGCCAGGCTATGGCTACACCTTC. The V and J genes are TRBV29-1 and TRBJ1-2, with D perhaps TRBD1 (6 bases). The V end was cut by 6 bases, the J end by 4 bases, with 12 bases between. The germline gives CDR1 SQVTM, CDR2 ANQGSEA. The CDR3 has 12 amino acids.

The J gene is TRBJ2-7, the V gene TRBV3-1 (or the pseudogene TRBV3-2); 9 nucleotides align to TRBD1. Germline assignment: CDR1 LGHDT and CDR2 YNNKEL (reference sequence). The CDR3 extends over 15 amino acids. V shed 4 bases, J shed 4 bases, and the junction held 8 bases outside the gene matches. The CDR3 sequence is CASSPSGTGLYEQYF. The DNA for the CDR3 is TGTGCCAGCAGCCCGAGCGGGACAGGGCTTTACGAGCAGTACTTC.

The chain has TRBV11-2 and TRBJ1-4, with D possibly being TRBD1 (6 bases). V was pared by 5 bases and J by 14 bases, with 15 bases between. CDR3 length equals 12 residues. Germline CDR1 and CDR2: SGHAT and FQNNGV. CDR3 nucleotide sequence: TGTGCCAGCAGCATCGGGACACCGGGGCTGTTTTTT. This encodes CASSIGTPGLFF.

The gene calls are TRBV6-5 and TRBJ1-5; no reliable D call. Germline CDR1 is MNHEY and CDR2 is SVGAGI. CDR3 size: 15 residues. V lost 7 bases to trimming and J lost 1 base, with 14 bases between them. CDR3 residues: CASTPTAVSNQPQHF. The CDR3 coding sequence is TGTGCCAGCACGCCTACAGCGGTAAGCAATCAGCCCCAGCATTTT.

The genes are TRBV13 and TRBJ2-1; TRBD2 is a possible D gene (6 bases). V lost 6 bases and J lost 4, with 19 bases in between. This CDR3 region has 16 residues. Germline V gene data show CDR1 as PRHDT and CDR2 as FYEKMQ (reference sequence). The CDR3, as DNA: TGTGCCAGCAGTCCCGGGACTGCAGCATATTACAATGAGCAGTTCTTC. Its protein product is CASSPGTAAYYNEQFF.

This sequence joins TRBV2 and TRBJ1-4, with 7 bases matching TRBD1. CDR3 size: 15 residues. The junction had 8 bases not matched to a gene; V was cut back by 4 bases and J by 6 bases. Germline CDR1 SNHLY, CDR2 FYNNEI. CDR3 in amino acids: CASSGFLGGDEKLFF. CDR3 nucleotides: TGTGCCAGCAGTGGCTTTTTAGGGGGCGATGAAAAACTGTTTTTT.

This sequence joins TRBV5-1 and TRBJ1-1; TRBD1 might be the D (5 bases). The V gene lost 7 bases and the J gene lost 3 bases, with 16 bases spanning the gap. This CDR3 is built from 14 residues. Germline V CDR1 and CDR2: SGHRS, YFSETQ. DNA for the CDR3: TGCGCCAGCTACTTGGGCCCGGGGGACACTGAAGCTTTCTTT. Protein sequence: CASYLGPGDTEAFF.

Regarding this clone: The identical CDR3 is also encoded by other nucleotide sequences in the sample. This chain joins TRBV29-1 and TRBJ1-4, with unresolved D. CDR3 length: 12 amino acids. Trimming pared 5 bases from V and 6 bases from J, leaving 10 bases between. Germline CDR1 reads SQVTM; CDR2 reads ANQGSEA. CDR3: CSVRTGDEKLFF. The CDR3 DNA follows: TGCAGCGTTAGAACCGGAGATGAAAAACTGTTTTTT.

The chain joins TRBV29-1 to TRBJ2-1; 10 nucleotides align to TRBD2. The V gene end was trimmed by 5 bases and the J gene end by 4 bases; junction bases not matched to a gene: 17. Germline loops: CDR1 SQVTM, CDR2 ANQGSEA. The CDR3 has 18 amino acids. CDR3 sequence: CSVRGDFETSGRYNEQFF. CDR3 DNA sequence: TGCAGCGTTCGAGGGGATTTCGAGACTAGCGGGCGTTACAATGAGCAGTTCTTC.

This chain connects TRBV12-3 or TRBV12-4 to TRBJ1-1; no clear D gene. The CDR3 consists of 13 residues. Trimming took 8 bases from V and 2 from J, leaving 12 bases between them. Here the CDR3 DNA reads TGTGCCAGCCGCAGTCAGGATAACACTGAAGCTTTCTTT. Amino acid sequence: CASRSQDNTEAFF.

DNA of the CDR3: TGTGCCAGCAGCCTTGGACTAGTTTCGAGCTCCTACGAGCAGTACTTC. As protein: CASSLGLVSSSYEQYF. The gene calls are TRBV7-7 and TRBJ2-7; 7 nucleotides align to TRBD2. V shed 5 bases, J shed 0 bases, and the junction held 10 bases outside the gene matches. The germline gives CDR1 SSHAT, CDR2 FNYEAQ (reference sequence). This CDR3 is built from 16 residues.

V usage is TRBV6-1 and J usage is TRBJ1-2; tentative D call: TRBD1 (6 bases). This CDR3 is 15 amino acids long. The germline V gene encodes CDR1 MNHNS and CDR2 SASEGT. V was cut by 2 bases and J by 0 bases, with 10 bases left in between. In DNA, the CDR3 is TGTGCCAGCAGTGAACAGGGGTCAGCTAACTATGGCTACACCTTC. It yields the protein CASSEQGSANYGYTF.

This clone was detected only once. The CDR3 DNA sequence: TGTGCCAGCAGGGTGACTAGCGGGAGCCCCAACGAGCAGTACTTC. Protein sequence: CASRVTSGSPNEQYF. The chain joins TRBV6-5 to TRBJ2-7; 12 nucleotides align to TRBD2. The CDR3 has 15 amino acids. Trimming at V came to 6 bases and at J to 5 bases, leaving 8 bases not matched to a gene. Per germline, CDR1 MNHEY and CDR2 SVGAGI.

The chain employs TRBV5-1 and TRBJ2-1; 10 nucleotides match TRBD1. V shed 0 bases and J 9 bases; nucleotides not matched to a gene: 3. The CDR3 runs to 14 residues. Germline CDR1 is SGHRS and CDR2 is YFSETQ. CDR3 nucleotides: TGCGCCAGCAGCTTGGTGACAGGGGGCTTTGAGCAGTTCTTC. This gives the protein CASSLVTGGFEQFF.

The V call is TRBV6-2 or TRBV6-3, the J call TRBJ1-5; perhaps TRBD1 as D (6 bases). Germline V lookup: CDR1 MNHEY, CDR2 SVGEGT. There are 14 residues in the CDR3. Trimming cost V 5 bases and J 4 bases, with 12 bases left between them. The CDR3 protein is CASSQGTPNQPQHF. The DNA of the CDR3 is TGTGCCAGCAGTCAAGGGACACCTAATCAGCCCCAGCATTTT.

This chain uses TRBV2 with TRBJ1-4, with D perhaps TRBD1 (5 bases). The CDR3 is made up of 11 amino acids. The germline gives CDR1 SNHLY, CDR2 FYNNEI. V gave up 3 bases and J gave up 10 bases, with 6 bases separating them. The CDR3 protein is CASSEGGKLFF. The CDR3 DNA is TGTGCCAGCAGTGAGGGGGGAAAACTGTTTTTT.

This chain connects TRBV2 to TRBJ2-2, with 10 positions matching TRBD2. Germline values: CDR1 SNHLY, CDR2 FYNNEI. J was trimmed by 13 bases and V by 6 bases; bases with no gene match: 11. This CDR3 is 14 amino acids long. The CDR3 nucleotides read TGTGCCAGCAGCGGACTAGCGGCCGGAGGTGGGCTGTTTTTT. It is translated as CASSGLAAGGGLFF.

This sequence joins TRBV15 and TRBJ2-2, with 11 bases identical to TRBD1. Per the germline V gene, CDR1 is LNHNV and CDR2 is YYDKDF (reference sequence). This CDR3 is 18 amino acids long. The trim removed 0 bases at V and 3 bases at J, leaving 6 bases unmatched. The CDR3 DNA follows: TGTGCCACCAGCAGAGAGCACGGACAGGGGGCTTACACCGGGGAGCTGTTTTTT. It encodes CATSREHGQGAYTGELFF. The entire variable domain, with the rest obtained from reference TRBV15 and TRBJ2-2, is as follows: DAMVIQNPRYQVTQFGKPVTLSCSQTLNHNVMYWYQQKSSQAPKLLFHYYDKDFNNEADTPDNFQSRRPNTSFCFLDIRSPGLGDTAMYLCATSREHGQGAYTGELFFGEGSRLTVL.

The J gene is TRBJ2-1, the V gene TRBV5-1; 12 bases match TRBD2. The CDR3 runs to 17 residues. The ends lost 0 bases at V and 5 bases at J; junction bases unmatched: 6. Germline CDR1 and CDR2: SGHRS and YFSETQ. The chain's CDR3 is CASSLAGTSGRHNEQFF. In DNA form, the CDR3 reads TGCGCCAGCAGCTTGGCCGGGACTAGCGGGCGTCACAATGAGCAGTTCTTC.